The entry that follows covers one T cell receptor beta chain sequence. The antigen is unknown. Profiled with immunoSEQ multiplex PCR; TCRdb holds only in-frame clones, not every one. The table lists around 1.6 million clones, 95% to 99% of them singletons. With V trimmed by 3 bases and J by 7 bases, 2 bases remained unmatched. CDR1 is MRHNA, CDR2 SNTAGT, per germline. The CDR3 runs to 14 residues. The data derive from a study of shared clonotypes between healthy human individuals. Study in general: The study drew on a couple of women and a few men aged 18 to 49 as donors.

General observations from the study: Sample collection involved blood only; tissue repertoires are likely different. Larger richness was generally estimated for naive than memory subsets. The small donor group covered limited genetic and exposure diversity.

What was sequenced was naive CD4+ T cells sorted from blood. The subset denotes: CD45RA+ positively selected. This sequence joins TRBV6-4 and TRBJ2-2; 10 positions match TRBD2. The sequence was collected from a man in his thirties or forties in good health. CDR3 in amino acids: CASSDLAGGGELFF. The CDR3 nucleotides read TGTGCCAGCAGTGATTTAGCGGGAGGCGGGGAGCTGTTTTTT.